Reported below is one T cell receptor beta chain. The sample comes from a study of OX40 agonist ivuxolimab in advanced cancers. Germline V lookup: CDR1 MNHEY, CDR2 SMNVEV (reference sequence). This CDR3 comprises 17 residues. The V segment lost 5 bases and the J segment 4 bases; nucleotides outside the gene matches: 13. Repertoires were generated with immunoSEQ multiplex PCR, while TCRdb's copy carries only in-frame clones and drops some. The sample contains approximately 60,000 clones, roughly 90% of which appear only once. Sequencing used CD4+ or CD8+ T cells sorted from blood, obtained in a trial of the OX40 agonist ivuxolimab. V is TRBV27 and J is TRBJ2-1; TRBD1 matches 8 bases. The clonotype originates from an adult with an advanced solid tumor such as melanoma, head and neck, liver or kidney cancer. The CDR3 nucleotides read TGTGCCAGCAGTCCAGACGACAGGGGCCTCTTTTACAATGAGCAGTTCTTC. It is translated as CASSPDDRGLFYNEQFF.